This note documents a single TCR beta chain sequence. Its antigen remains unidentified. The treatment was: approximately 9-day PBMC culture with coronavirus spike peptide pools or control peptides (ViraFEST assay). According to the study, CD4+ T cells from the unexposed donor were gathered ahead of the COVID-19 pandemic (2011-2018). The sample originates from a study of vaccination and CD4 T cells after COVID-19. Study as a whole: Culture controls were given either a CEFX pool, an HIV-1 Nef pool, or no peptide.

Cultured CD4+ T-cell DNA underwent Oncomine TCR Beta short-read sequencing. TCRdb fed the PCR reads into MiXCR, producing one record per CDR3 protein. This table has about 6,500 distinct CDR3 sequences, around 47% appearing once. This CDR3 contains 14 residues. Germline lookup yields CDR1 SNHLY and CDR2 FYNNEI. V lost 2 bases, J lost 2 bases, and 7 bases lay in between. The sequenced sample was CD4+ T cells from blood, cultured in vitro. The clonotype comes from a human donor in good health. The rearrangement joins TRBV2 to TRBJ1-3, with TRBD1 as a possible D gene (5 bases). The CDR3 DNA reads TGTGCCAGCAGTGAACCCAGGGCTGGAAACACCATATATTTT. It codes for CASSEPRAGNTIYF.